These 23 T cell receptor beta chains were sequenced from one sample in a study of shared clonotypes between healthy human individuals. Profiling relied on immunoSEQ multiplex PCR, and the TCRdb table lists in-frame clones only, not all of them. This table has roughly 1.4 million clones, approximately 98.5% appearing once. Sequenced material: naive CD4+ T cells sorted from blood. Subset given: CD45RA+ positively selected. Source of these receptors: a man aged 30 to 45 in good health.

The V call is TRBV5-4, the J call TRBJ1-1; a possible D gene is TRBD1 (6 bases). Germline assignment: CDR1 SGHNT and CDR2 YYREEE (reference sequence). Trimming left V 4 bases short and J 1 base short, with 14 bases between. This CDR3 is built from 15 residues. The CDR3 spells CASSQKQGANTEAFF. For the CDR3, the DNA is TGTGCCAGCAGCCAAAAACAGGGCGCGAACACTGAAGCTTTCTTT.

The genes are TRBV10-3 and TRBJ2-2, with 11 positions matching TRBD1. The CDR3 runs 15 residues. Unmatched junction bases numbered 10, after V lost 10 bases and J lost 6 bases. CDR1 and CDR2 (germline): ENHRY, SYGVKD. CDR3 residues: CATQRDRGFAGELFF. The CDR3 region has the DNA TGTGCCACGCAGCGGGACAGGGGGTTCGCCGGGGAGCTGTTTTTT.

The rearrangement uses TRBV5-5 and TRBJ2-5, with D hard to call. Germline loops: CDR1 SGHKS, CDR2 YYEKEE (reference sequence). V was shortened by 1 base and J by 5 bases, with 9 bases between the two germline ends. This CDR3 contains 13 residues. Here the CDR3 DNA reads TGTGCCAGCAGCTTGCAAGGGATCGAGACCCAGTACTTC. This codes for CASSLQGIETQYF.

The J gene is TRBJ2-3, the V gene TRBV5-4; 7 bases map to TRBD2. This CDR3 spans 13 amino acids. CDR1 and CDR2 from the germline V gene are SGHNT and YYREEE (reference sequence). V shed 4 bases, J shed 4 bases, and the junction held 3 bases outside the gene matches. The CDR3 sequence: CASSGGRADTQYF. The DNA of the CDR3 is TGTGCCAGCAGCGGGGGGAGGGCAGATACGCAGTATTTT. Using reference TRBV5-4 and TRBJ2-3 for the parts outside the CDR3, the full variable domain is ETGVTQSPTHLIKTRGQQVTLRCSSQSGHNTVSWYQQALGQGPQFIFQYYREEENGRGNFPPRFSGLQFPNYSSELNVNALELDDSALYLCASSGGRADTQYFGPGTRLTVL.

This clone was found once. CDR3 sequence (DNA): TGCAGCGTTGACAGTCGAAACCAGTTCTTC. Translation gives CSVDSRNQFF. The chain recombines TRBV29-1 with TRBJ2-1; D uncertain. The CDR3 is 10 residues long. Per the germline V gene, CDR1 is SQVTM and CDR2 is ANQGSEA. V was trimmed by 3 bases and J by 13 bases, leaving 10 bases between them.

The chain combines TRBV27 with TRBJ2-3; 8 nucleotides align to TRBD1. CDR3 length: 16 residues. Per the germline V gene, CDR1 is MNHEY and CDR2 is SMNVEV (reference sequence). J gave up 6 bases and V 2 bases, and 10 bases lay outside the gene matches. CDR3 sequence reads: CASSLNSGGIRDTQYF. As DNA, the CDR3 is TGTGCCAGCAGTTTAAATTCAGGGGGCATACGGGATACGCAGTATTTT.

The chain employs TRBV2 and TRBJ2-7; D not certain. This CDR3 has 13 residues. The germline V and J ends were trimmed by 6 bases and 5 bases, with 14 bases remaining between them. The germline CDR1 and CDR2 sequences are SNHLY and FYNNEI. The CDR3 sequence: CASSLEGKDEQYF. Here the CDR3 DNA reads TGTGCCAGCAGCTTGGAAGGGAAGGACGAGCAGTACTTC.

This chain links TRBV28 with TRBJ1-5, with D hard to call. Trimming removed 5 bases at V and 5 bases at J, with 19 bases between. In germline, CDR1 is MDHEN, CDR2 SYDVKM. The CDR3 contains 16 residues. The CDR3 sequence is CASSPTPVGPYQPQHF. CDR3 in DNA: TGTGCCAGCAGTCCCACCCCGGTAGGGCCTTATCAGCCCCAGCATTTT.

This sequence joins TRBV10-3 and TRBJ2-1; TRBD2 agrees at 9 bases. The V gene end was trimmed by 8 bases and the J gene end by 0 bases; junction bases not matched to a gene: 14. The CDR3 contains 18 residues. Germline CDR1 is ENHRY and CDR2 is SYGVKD. The CDR3 reads CAIEPQAGGRVSYNEQFF. The CDR3 nucleotides read TGTGCCATCGAGCCCCAAGCGGGAGGCCGTGTCTCCTACAATGAGCAGTTCTTC.

The chain recombines TRBV19 with TRBJ2-2; D uncertain. The CDR3 length is 15 residues. CDR1 LNHDA and CDR2 SQIVND come from the germline V gene (reference sequence). The V end was cut by 3 bases, the J end by 3 bases, with 11 bases between. CDR3 sequence reads: CASSIHRGDTGELFF. The CDR3 region has the DNA TGTGCCAGTAGTATCCACCGCGGAGACACCGGGGAGCTGTTTTTT.

The V and J genes are TRBV28 and TRBJ2-7, with 8 positions matching TRBD2. Germline lookup yields CDR1 MDHEN and CDR2 SYDVKM. The CDR3 runs to 13 residues. J lost 3 bases, V lost 6 bases, and 4 bases had no gene match. The CDR3 here is CASRGLVGYEQYF. The DNA for the CDR3 is TGTGCCAGCAGGGGACTAGTTGGCTACGAGCAGTACTTC. The full variable domain, with the rest looked up from reference TRBV28 and TRBJ2-7, is DVKVTQSSRYLVKRTGEKVFLECVQDMDHENMFWYRQDPGLGLRLIYFSYDVKMKEKGDIPEGYSVSREKKERFSLILESASTNQTSMYLCASRGLVGYEQYFGPGTRLTVT.

The rearrangement joins TRBV18 to TRBJ1-4; the D is unclear. The CDR3 contains 15 residues. CDR1 and CDR2 from the germline V gene are KGHSH and LQKENI. Between the trimmed V and J ends, which lost 3 bases and 0 bases, there was a span of 8 bases. The CDR3 bases are TGTGCCAGCTCACCGGACGGTGCAACTAATGAAAAACTGTTTTTT. It codes for CASSPDGATNEKLFF.

V gene TRBV9 combines with J gene TRBJ2-7; 13 positions agree with TRBD2. Trimming removed 10 bases from V and 2 bases from J; junction bases left unmatched: 21. The CDR3 totals 19 residues. Germline V lookup: CDR1 SGDLS, CDR2 YYNGEE. The CDR3 DNA reads TGTGCCTTTAACGGGGCCGCCGACGGACTAGCGGGGGAACCCTACGAGCAGTACTTC. Encoded protein: CAFNGAADGLAGEPYEQYF.

The chain has TRBV5-1 and TRBJ2-5, with TRBD1 as a possible D gene (5 bases). In germline, CDR1 is SGHRS, CDR2 YFSETQ. The CDR3 is made up of 15 amino acids. Trimming took off 5 bases at V and 0 bases at J, with 14 bases between the two ends. CDR3 amino acids: CASRFGRGYQETQYF. The DNA for the CDR3 is TGCGCCAGCAGGTTCGGAAGGGGATACCAAGAGACCCAGTACTTC.

The chain employs TRBV6-5 and TRBJ2-7; D possibly matches TRBD1 or TRBD2 (6 bases each). Germline CDR1 and CDR2: MNHEY and SVGAGI. The V and J ends lost 7 bases and 6 bases respectively, with 10 bases between them. This CDR3 has 11 amino acids. This CDR3 reads CASKRGVEQYF. DNA of the CDR3: TGTGCCAGCAAGAGGGGGGTCGAGCAGTACTTC.

The chain recombines TRBV28 with TRBJ2-7; D gene uncertain. Looked up from germline, CDR1 is MDHEN and CDR2 is SYDVKM. Deletions cut 5 bases from V and 2 bases from J, with 10 bases between. This CDR3 contains 13 residues. The CDR3 spells CASSPRPAYEQYF. The CDR3 DNA reads TGTGCCAGCAGTCCCAGGCCCGCCTACGAGCAGTACTTC.

This clone was seen only once. The chain joins TRBV28 to TRBJ2-1; 9 nucleotides match TRBD2. Germline CDR1 is MDHEN and CDR2 is SYDVKM. V dropped 1 base and J dropped 15; count of bases not matched to a gene: 7. The length of the CDR3 is 13 residues. Here the CDR3 reads CASSLSGTSYAFF. For the CDR3, the DNA is TGTGCCAGCAGTTTATCCGGGACTAGCTATGCGTTCTTC. The variable domain in full, with the rest retrieved from reference TRBV28 and TRBJ2-1, is DVKVTQSSRYLVKRTGEKVFLECVQDMDHENMFWYRQDPGLGLRLIYFSYDVKMKEKGDIPEGYSVSREKKERFSLILESASTNQTSMYLCASSLSGTSYAFFGPGTRLTVL.

The chain links TRBV30 to TRBJ2-2; possibly TRBD1 or TRBD2 for D (5 bases each). CDR3 length: 13 amino acids. V lost 5 bases and J lost 7, with 14 bases in between. Germline V gives CDR1 GTSNPN, CDR2 SVGIG (reference sequence). The CDR3 DNA follows: TGTGCCTGGGGCAACACGAGGGGCGGGGAGCTGTTTTTT. Protein product: CAWGNTRGGELFF.

V is TRBV5-1 and J is TRBJ2-1; D is possibly TRBD1 or TRBD2 (6 bases each). V shed 5 bases and J shed 8 bases, with 14 bases lying between them. The germline gives CDR1 SGHRS, CDR2 YFSETQ. This CDR3 spans 13 amino acids. CDR3 region: CASRSEGGHEQFF. In nucleotides, the CDR3 is TGCGCCAGCAGATCGGAGGGGGGCCATGAGCAGTTCTTC.

The chain carries TRBV10-3 and TRBJ1-4; D is possibly TRBD1 (6 bases). The CDR3 consists of 15 residues. The V gene's germline CDR1 is ENHRY and CDR2 SYGVKD. The V end lost 0 bases, the J end lost 7 bases, and 12 bases lay between the germline ends. CDR3 coding DNA: TGTGCCATCAGTGAGTCAGGGGGAGGCGCTGAAAAACTGTTTTTT. This translates into CAISESGGGAEKLFF.

The CDR3: CASSPRPGWADTQYF. CDR3 DNA: TGTGCCAGCTCACCCCGGCCCGGCTGGGCAGATACGCAGTATTTT. This chain connects TRBV18 to TRBJ2-3; D uncertain. V lost 3 bases and J lost 4, with 14 bases in between. Germline CDR1 is KGHSH and CDR2 is LQKENI. This CDR3 has 15 amino acids.

The chain links TRBV27 to TRBJ1-2; TRBD1 matches 8 bases. This CDR3 has 14 residues. The germline CDR1 and CDR2 sequences are MNHEY and SMNVEV (reference sequence). V trimming: 5 bases; J trimming: 7 bases; junction bases outside the gene matches: 9. The CDR3 DNA is TGTGCCAGCAGTGGGACAGGCGTCCTCAGTGGCTACACCTTC. Its translation: CASSGTGVLSGYTF.

The chain is built from TRBV27 and TRBJ2-2, with D perhaps TRBD1 (5 bases). The V end lost 5 bases, the J end lost 7 bases, and 17 bases lay between the germline ends. Germline V gives CDR1 MNHEY, CDR2 SMNVEV (reference sequence). This CDR3 has 15 residues. CDR3 region: CASSKDNQGRGELFF. Written as DNA, the CDR3 is TGTGCCAGCAGTAAAGATAATCAGGGCCGCGGGGAGCTGTTTTTT.